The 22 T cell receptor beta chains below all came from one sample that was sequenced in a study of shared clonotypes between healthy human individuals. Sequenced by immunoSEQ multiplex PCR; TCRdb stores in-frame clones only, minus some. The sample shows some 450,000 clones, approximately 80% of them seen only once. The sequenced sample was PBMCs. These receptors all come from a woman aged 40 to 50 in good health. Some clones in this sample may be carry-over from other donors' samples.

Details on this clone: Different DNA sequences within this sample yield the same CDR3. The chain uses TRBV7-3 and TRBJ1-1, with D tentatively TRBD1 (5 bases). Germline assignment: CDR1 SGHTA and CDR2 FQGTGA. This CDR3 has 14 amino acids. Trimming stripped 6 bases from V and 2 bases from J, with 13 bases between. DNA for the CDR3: TGTGCCAGCAGTCTCGGGGGGACTAACACTGAAGCTTTCTTT. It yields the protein CASSLGGTNTEAFF.

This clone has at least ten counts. The CDR3 nucleotides read TGTGCCAGCAGCGCGGGGGTCCAAGAGACCCAGTACTTC. It translates to CASSAGVQETQYF. The chain has TRBV5-6 and TRBJ2-5, with 7 bases matching TRBD2. The V segment lost 4 bases and the J segment 1 base; nucleotides outside the gene matches: 1. Germline V CDR1 and CDR2: SGHDT, YYEEEE. The CDR3 length is 13 residues. Based on the CDR3 plus reference TRBV5-6 and TRBJ2-5, the full variable domain is DAGVTQSPTHLIKTRGQQVTLRCSPKSGHDTVSWYQQALGQGPQFIFQYYEEEERQRGNFPDRFSGHQFPNYSSELNVNALLLGDSALYLCASSAGVQETQYFGPGTRLLVL.

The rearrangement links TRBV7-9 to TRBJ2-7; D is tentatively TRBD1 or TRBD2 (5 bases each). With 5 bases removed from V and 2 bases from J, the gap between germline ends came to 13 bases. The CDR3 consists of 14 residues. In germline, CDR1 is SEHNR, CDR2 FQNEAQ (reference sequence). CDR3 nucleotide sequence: TGTGCCAGCAGCCCGTGGGGACCCCCCTACGAGCAGTACTTC. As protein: CASSPWGPPYEQYF. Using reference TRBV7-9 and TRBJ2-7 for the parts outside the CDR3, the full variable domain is DTGVSQNPRHKITKRGQNVTFRCDPISEHNRLYWYRQTLGQGPEFLTYFQNEAQLEKSRLLSDRFSAERPKGSFSTLEIQRTEQGDSAMYLCASSPWGPPYEQYFGPGTRLTVT.

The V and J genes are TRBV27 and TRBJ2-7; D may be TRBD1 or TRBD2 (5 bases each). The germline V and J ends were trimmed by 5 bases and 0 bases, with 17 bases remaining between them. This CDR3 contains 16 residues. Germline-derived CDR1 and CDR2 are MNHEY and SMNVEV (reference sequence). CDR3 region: CASSTHGALSSYEQYF. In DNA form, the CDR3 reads TGTGCCAGCAGTACCCACGGGGCACTCAGCTCCTACGAGCAGTACTTC.

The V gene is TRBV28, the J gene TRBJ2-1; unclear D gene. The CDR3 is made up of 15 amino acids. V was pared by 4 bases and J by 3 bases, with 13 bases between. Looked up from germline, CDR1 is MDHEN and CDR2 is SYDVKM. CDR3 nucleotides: TGTGCCAGCAGTTACGTTAGTGGCTACTACAATGAGCAGTTCTTC. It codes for CASSYVSGYYNEQFF.

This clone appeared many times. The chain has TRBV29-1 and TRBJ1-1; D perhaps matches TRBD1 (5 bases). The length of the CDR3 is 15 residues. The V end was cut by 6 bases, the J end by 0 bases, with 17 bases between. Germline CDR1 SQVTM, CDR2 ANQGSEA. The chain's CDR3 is CSVAGGWAMNTEAFF. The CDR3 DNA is TGCAGCGTCGCGGGGGGGTGGGCAATGAACACTGAAGCTTTCTTT.

As DNA, the CDR3 is TGTGCCAGCAGCCGACAGGGAACGGGGTTGTACTATGGCTACACCTTC. It codes for CASSRQGTGLYYGYTF. The rearrangement links TRBV28 to TRBJ1-2, with TRBD1 matching over 7 bases. This CDR3 spans 16 amino acids. The junction had 13 bases not matched to a gene; V was cut back by 6 bases and J by 3 bases. Germline assignment: CDR1 MDHEN and CDR2 SYDVKM.

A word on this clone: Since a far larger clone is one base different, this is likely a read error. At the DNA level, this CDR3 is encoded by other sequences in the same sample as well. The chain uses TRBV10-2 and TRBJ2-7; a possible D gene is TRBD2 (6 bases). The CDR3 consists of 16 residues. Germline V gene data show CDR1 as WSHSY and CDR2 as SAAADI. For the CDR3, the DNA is TGTGCCAGCAGCTCCGTGGGACTTCCCAGCTCCTACGAGCAGTACTTC. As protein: CASSSVGLPSSYEQYF.

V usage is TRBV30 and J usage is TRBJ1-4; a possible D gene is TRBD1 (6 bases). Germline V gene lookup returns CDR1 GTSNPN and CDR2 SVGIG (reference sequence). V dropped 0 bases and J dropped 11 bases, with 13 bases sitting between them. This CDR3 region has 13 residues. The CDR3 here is CAWSVNEGGKLFF. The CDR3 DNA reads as TGTGCCTGGAGTGTAAACGAGGGGGGGAAACTGTTTTTT.

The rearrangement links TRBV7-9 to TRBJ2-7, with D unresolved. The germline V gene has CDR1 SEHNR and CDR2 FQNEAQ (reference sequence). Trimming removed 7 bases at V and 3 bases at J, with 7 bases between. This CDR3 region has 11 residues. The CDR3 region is CASMADYEQYF. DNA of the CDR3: TGTGCCAGCATGGCTGACTACGAGCAGTACTTC. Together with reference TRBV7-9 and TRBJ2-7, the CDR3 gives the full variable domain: DTGVSQNPRHKITKRGQNVTFRCDPISEHNRLYWYRQTLGQGPEFLTYFQNEAQLEKSRLLSDRFSAERPKGSFSTLEIQRTEQGDSAMYLCASMADYEQYFGPGTRLTVT.

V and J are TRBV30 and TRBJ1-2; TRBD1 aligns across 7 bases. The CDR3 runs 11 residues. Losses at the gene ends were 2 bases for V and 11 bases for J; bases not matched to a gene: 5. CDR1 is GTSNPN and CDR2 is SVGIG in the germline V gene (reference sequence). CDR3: CAWSRGPGYTF. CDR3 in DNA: TGTGCCTGGAGTAGGGGGCCGGGATACACCTTC.

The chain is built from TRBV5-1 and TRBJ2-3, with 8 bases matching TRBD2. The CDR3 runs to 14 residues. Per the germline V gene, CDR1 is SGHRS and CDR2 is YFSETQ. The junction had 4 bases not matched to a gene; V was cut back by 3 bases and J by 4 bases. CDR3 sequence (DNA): TGCGCCAGCAGCTCCGGACTAGCTGCAGATACGCAGTATTTT. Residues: CASSSGLAADTQYF.

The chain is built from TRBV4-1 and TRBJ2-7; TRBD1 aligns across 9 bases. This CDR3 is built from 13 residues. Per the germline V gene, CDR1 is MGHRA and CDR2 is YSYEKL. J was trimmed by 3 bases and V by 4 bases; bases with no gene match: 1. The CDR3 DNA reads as TGCGCCAGCAGCCTGACAGGGGGCTACGAGCAGTACTTC. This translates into CASSLTGGYEQYF.

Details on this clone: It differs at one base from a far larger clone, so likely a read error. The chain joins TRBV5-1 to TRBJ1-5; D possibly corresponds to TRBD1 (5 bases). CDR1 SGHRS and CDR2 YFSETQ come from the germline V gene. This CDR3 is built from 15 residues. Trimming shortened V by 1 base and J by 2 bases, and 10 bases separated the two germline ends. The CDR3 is CASSLYDSGNQPQHF. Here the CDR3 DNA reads TGCGCCAGCAGCTTGTATGACAGTGGCAATCAGCCCCAGCATTTT.

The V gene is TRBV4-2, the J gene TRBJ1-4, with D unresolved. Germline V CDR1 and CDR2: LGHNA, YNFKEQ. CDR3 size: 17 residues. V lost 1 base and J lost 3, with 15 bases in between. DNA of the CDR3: TGTGCCAGCAGCCAAGGTACGCGGTCTCGGGCTAATGAAAAACTGTTTTTT. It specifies CASSQGTRSRANEKLFF.

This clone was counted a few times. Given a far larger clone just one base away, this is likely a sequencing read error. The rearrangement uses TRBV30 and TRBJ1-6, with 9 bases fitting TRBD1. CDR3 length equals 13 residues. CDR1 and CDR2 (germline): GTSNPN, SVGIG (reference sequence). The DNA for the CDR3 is TGTGCCCGGAGTGAGGACAGGGGTTCACCCCTCCACTTT. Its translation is CARSEDRGSPLHF.

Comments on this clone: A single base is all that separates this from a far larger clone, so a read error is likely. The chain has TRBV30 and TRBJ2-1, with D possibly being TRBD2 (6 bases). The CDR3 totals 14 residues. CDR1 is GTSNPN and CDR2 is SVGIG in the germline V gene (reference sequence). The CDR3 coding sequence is TGTGCCTGCCGACAAGCGGGCTCCTACAATGGGCAGTTCTTC. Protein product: CACRQAGSYNGQFF. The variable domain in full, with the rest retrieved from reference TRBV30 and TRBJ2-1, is SQTIHQWPATLVQPVGSPLSLECTVEGTSNPNLYWYRQAAGRGLQLLFYSVGIGQISSEVPQNLSASRPQDRQFILSSKKLLLSDSGFYLCACRQAGSYNGQFFGPGTRLTVL.

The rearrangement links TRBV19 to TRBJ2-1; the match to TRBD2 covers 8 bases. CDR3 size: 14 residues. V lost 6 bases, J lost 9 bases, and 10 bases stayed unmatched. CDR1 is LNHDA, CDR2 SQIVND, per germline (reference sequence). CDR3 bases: TGTGCCAGTAGCACCGGGACTAGTTCCCGTGAGCAGTTCTTC. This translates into CASSTGTSSREQFF.

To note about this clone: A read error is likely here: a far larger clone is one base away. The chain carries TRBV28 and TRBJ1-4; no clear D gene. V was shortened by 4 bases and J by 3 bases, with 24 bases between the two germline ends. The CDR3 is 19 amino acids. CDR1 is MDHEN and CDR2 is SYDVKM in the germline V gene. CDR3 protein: CASSSEEFMTWSANEKLFF. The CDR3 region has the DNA TGTGCCAGCAGTTCCGAGGAATTTATGACATGGAGCGCTAATGAAAAACTGTTTTTT.

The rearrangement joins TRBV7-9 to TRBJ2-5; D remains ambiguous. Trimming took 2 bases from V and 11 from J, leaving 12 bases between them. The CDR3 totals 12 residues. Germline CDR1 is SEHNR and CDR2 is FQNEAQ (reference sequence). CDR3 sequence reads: CASSLLGPTQYF. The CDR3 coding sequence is TGTGCCAGCAGCTTACTAGGCCCAACACAGTACTTC. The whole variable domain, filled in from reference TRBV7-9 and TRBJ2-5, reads DTGVSQNPRHKITKRGQNVTFRCDPISEHNRLYWYRQTLGQGPEFLTYFQNEAQLEKSRLLSDRFSAERPKGSFSTLEIQRTEQGDSAMYLCASSLLGPTQYFGPGTRLLVL.

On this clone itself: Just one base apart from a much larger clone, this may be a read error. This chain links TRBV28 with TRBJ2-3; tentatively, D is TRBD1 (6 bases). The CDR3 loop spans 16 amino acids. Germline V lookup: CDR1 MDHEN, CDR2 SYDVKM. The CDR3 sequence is CASGFWGRTSTDTQYF. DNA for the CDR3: TGTGCCAGCGGTTTTTGGGGGCGGACAAGCACAGATACGCAGTATTTT.

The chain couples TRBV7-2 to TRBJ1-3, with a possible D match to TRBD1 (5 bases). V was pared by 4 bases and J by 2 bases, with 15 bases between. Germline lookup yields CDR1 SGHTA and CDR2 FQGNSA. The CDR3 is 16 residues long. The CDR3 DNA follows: TGTGCCAGCAGCTCCAGGGCCTCGCGGACTGGAAACACCATATATTTT. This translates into CASSSRASRTGNTIYF.